This note documents a single TCR beta chain sequence. The record originates from a study of shared clonotypes between healthy human individuals. TCRdb keeps only in-frame clones here, not all; method: immunoSEQ multiplex PCR. The sample has about 2.1 million clones, about 92% seen once; the top ten hold 1.5% to 2%. Naive CD8 populations comprised CD45RO-negative cells positively selected for CCR7, excluding terminally differentiated effector memory CD45RA+ cells. The sequenced sample consisted of naive CD8+ T cells from PBMCs. This clonotype was sampled from a man between 18 and 35 years old in good health. Some clones in this sample may be carry-over from other donors' samples.

The CDR3 DNA follows: TGTGCCAGCAGGCGGGCCCTAAAGGGCACTGAAGCTTTCTTT. This codes for CASRRALKGTEAFF. The chain couples TRBV28 to TRBJ1-1; the D is unclear. The V gene's germline CDR1 is MDHEN and CDR2 SYDVKM. This CDR3 region has 14 residues. Trimming left V 6 bases short and J 4 bases short, with 15 bases between.